The present entry profiles one TCR beta chain with its context. Its antigen is not identified. Method: immunoSEQ multiplex PCR; TCRdb's copy keeps in-frame clones and lacks some. Among about 96,000 clones listed, roughly 90% were seen once. The data were taken from a study of T cell responses to AZD1222 COVID-19 vaccine. Study-wide context: Researchers grouped second doses given at about 4 or about 12 weeks into one pool.

General study results and limits: At baseline, just 5 or 6 AZD1222 recipients tested seropositive. Without day 14 samples, only post-peak T cell repertoires were studied.

The sample was peripheral blood, taken on day 0 of AZD1222 vaccination. This TCR was sampled from an adult in good health.

CDR3 sequence reads: CASSVRAASYEQYF. The CDR3 DNA is TGTGCCAGCAGCGTGAGAGCAGCATCCTACGAGCAGTACTTC. This chain connects TRBV9 to TRBJ2-7; no reliable D call. V lost 2 bases and J lost 1, with 10 bases in between. Germline loops: CDR1 SGDLS, CDR2 YYNGEE. The CDR3 extends over 14 amino acids.